These 20 T cell receptor beta chains share one sample of origin, sequenced in a study of cytomegalovirus exposure and HLA in healthy donors. It was with 60 Vbeta and 13 Jbeta primers that the PCR ran. The repertoire was sequenced with immunoSEQ multiplex PCR; TCRdb's copy has only in-frame clones and lacks some. Of some 170,000 clones in the sample, over 65% were seen once. The sequenced sample was PBMCs. The receptors stem from a man aged 18 to 29 in good health and CMV-seropositive.

The V gene is TRBV5-1, the J gene TRBJ1-1; possibly TRBD1 for D (5 bases). Trimming stripped 4 bases from V and 1 base from J, with 11 bases between. The V gene's germline CDR1 is SGHRS and CDR2 YFSETQ. The CDR3 sequence is 14 residues long. The CDR3 sequence is CASSAGQPNTEAFF. The CDR3 nucleotides read TGCGCCAGCAGCGCGGGGCAGCCGAACACTGAAGCTTTCTTT.

The chain couples TRBV12-5 to TRBJ2-2, with a tentative D call TRBD1 (5 bases). The CDR3 has 19 amino acids. Trimming pared 0 bases from V and 1 base from J, leaving 18 bases between. The germline V gene encodes CDR1 LGHNT and CDR2 FRNRAP. CDR3 amino acids: CASGLVLTVRRGNTGELFF. The CDR3 nucleotides read TGTGCTAGTGGTTTGGTTCTGACAGTTCGAAGAGGGAACACCGGGGAGCTGTTTTTT.

The CDR3 region is CATSRDYGAGANVLTF. The CDR3 DNA sequence: TGTGCCACCAGCAGAGATTACGGGGCTGGGGCCAACGTCCTGACTTTC. This chain uses TRBV15 with TRBJ2-6; the D gene is possibly TRBD2 (5 bases). Trimming removed 0 bases from V and 2 bases from J, with 8 bases in between. Germline lookup yields CDR1 LNHNV and CDR2 YYDKDF (reference sequence). This CDR3 is built from 16 residues.

CDR3 DNA: TGTGCCTGGAGTGATCTCGGCGGGATTGCTGGGGCCAACGTCCTGACTTTC. Its protein is CAWSDLGGIAGANVLTF. This sequence joins TRBV30 and TRBJ2-6; tentatively, D is TRBD2 (6 bases). In germline, CDR1 is GTSNPN, CDR2 SVGIG (reference sequence). This CDR3 comprises 17 residues. Trimming stripped 1 base from V and 2 bases from J, with 15 bases between.

The V and J genes are TRBV19 and TRBJ1-3, with D unclear. The CDR3 extends over 15 amino acids. V shed 3 bases and J shed 1 base, with 10 bases lying between them. CDR1 LNHDA and CDR2 SQIVND come from the germline V gene (reference sequence). The CDR3 DNA reads as TGTGCCAGTAGTATGTTCCAGGCGTCTGGAAACACCATATATTTT. This gives the protein CASSMFQASGNTIYF. The full variable domain, completed using reference TRBV19 and TRBJ1-3, is DGGITQSPKYLFRKEGQNVTLSCEQNLNHDAMYWYRQDPGQGLRLIYYSQIVNDFQKGDIAEGYSVSREKKESFPLTVTSAQKNPTAFYLCASSMFQASGNTIYFGEGSWLTVV.

This clone was counted only a few times. The chain uses TRBV30 and TRBJ2-3; 9 bases fit TRBD2. This CDR3 contains 15 residues. Germline V gene lookup returns CDR1 GTSNPN and CDR2 SVGIG (reference sequence). The V gene end was trimmed by 4 bases and the J gene end by 7 bases; junction bases not matched to a gene: 12. The CDR3 coding sequence is TGTGCCTGGAACTTGGGTAGCGGGGGTGGGAATACGCAGTATTTT. It codes for CAWNLGSGGGNTQYF.

The chain couples TRBV5-1 to TRBJ2-2; 12 bases agree with TRBD2. V gave up 2 bases and J gave up 5 bases; unmatched junction bases: 4. The CDR3 spans 16 residues. Germline lookup yields CDR1 SGHRS and CDR2 YFSETQ. CDR3 sequence (DNA): TGCGCCAGCAGCTTACCTAGCGGGAGGGAAACCGGGGAGCTGTTTTTT. It encodes CASSLPSGRETGELFF. Supplemented by reference TRBV5-1 and TRBJ2-2, the full variable domain reads KAGVTQTPRYLIKTRGQQVTLSCSPISGHRSVSWYQQTPGQGLQFLFEYFSETQRNKGNFPGRFSGRQFSNSRSEMNVSTLELGDSALYLCASSLPSGRETGELFFGEGSRLTVL.

The V gene is TRBV30, the J gene TRBJ2-2; D is possibly TRBD2 (5 bases). V lost 5 bases, J lost 4 bases, and 20 bases lay in between. The CDR3 length is 16 residues. CDR1 and CDR2 (germline): GTSNPN, SVGIG (reference sequence). CDR3 DNA sequence: TGTGCCTGGCAGCCTGGATCCCGGGGTACCACCGGGGAGCTGTTTTTT. It yields the protein CAWQPGSRGTTGELFF.

The chain couples TRBV5-1 to TRBJ2-3; the D gene is possibly TRBD1 (6 bases). The V and J ends lost 0 bases and 5 bases respectively, with 13 bases between them. The CDR3 consists of 15 residues. The V gene's germline CDR1 is SGHRS and CDR2 YFSETQ. The CDR3 coding sequence is TGCGCCAGCAGCTTGGATCAGGGGTCAGTAGATACGCAGTATTTT. Translation: CASSLDQGSVDTQYF.

The gene calls are TRBV28 and TRBJ1-5, with no clear D. The V end was cut by 7 bases, the J end by 3 bases, with 10 bases between. CDR1 MDHEN and CDR2 SYDVKM come from the germline V gene. The CDR3 is 13 amino acids. CDR3 loop: CASKENTNQPQHF. DNA for the CDR3: TGTGCCAGCAAGGAGAATACCAATCAGCCCCAGCATTTT.

This clone was observed a handful of times. The chain is built from TRBV27 and TRBJ1-6; D is unresolved. V was pared by 2 bases and J by 0 bases, with 5 bases between. Germline CDR1 MNHEY, CDR2 SMNVEV (reference sequence). The CDR3 is made up of 15 amino acids. CDR3 sequence reads: CASSLESSYNSPLHF. The CDR3 region has the DNA TGTGCCAGCAGTTTAGAGAGCTCCTATAATTCACCCCTCCACTTT.

The J gene is TRBJ2-1, the V gene TRBV5-4; 12 positions match TRBD2. CDR1 is SGHNT, CDR2 YYREEE, per germline (reference sequence). V shed 4 bases and J 7 bases; nucleotides not matched to a gene: 3. The CDR3 is 14 amino acids. CDR3 region: CASSATSGRNEQFF. Here the CDR3 DNA reads TGTGCCAGCAGCGCCACTAGCGGGAGGAATGAGCAGTTCTTC.

This chain connects TRBV6-5 to TRBJ1-6, with D perhaps TRBD1 (6 bases). Trimming shortened V by 6 bases and J by 7 bases, and 16 bases separated the two germline ends. The CDR3 is made up of 15 amino acids. Germline V gives CDR1 MNHEY, CDR2 SVGAGI. The DNA of the CDR3 is TGTGCCAGCAGCCGGCGGACAGAGAAGAATTCACCCCTCCACTTT. It is translated as CASSRRTEKNSPLHF.

This chain joins TRBV15 and TRBJ2-7; 10 bases map to TRBD1. Losses at the gene ends were 6 bases for V and 5 bases for J; bases not matched to a gene: 4. CDR1 LNHNV and CDR2 YYDKDF come from the germline V gene (reference sequence). This CDR3 has 13 residues. CDR3 sequence reads: CATRRQGAHEQYV. For the CDR3, the DNA is TGTGCCACCAGAAGACAGGGGGCTCACGAGCAGTACGTC.

This chain connects TRBV5-6 to TRBJ2-7, with 7 bases matching TRBD2. The J segment lost 0 bases and the V segment lost 3 bases, leaving 6 bases of the junction unmatched. The CDR3 spans 15 residues. Germline assignment: CDR1 SGHDT and CDR2 YYEEEE. The CDR3 nucleotides read TGTGCCAGCAGCTATAGCGGGTCTAGCTCCTACGAGCAGTACGTC. As protein: CASSYSGSSSYEQYV.

The chain combines TRBV30 with TRBJ1-2; D is perhaps TRBD1 (5 bases). The CDR3 contains 12 residues. From germline, CDR1 is GTSNPN and CDR2 SVGIG (reference sequence). V lost 5 bases and J lost 5, with 12 bases in between. CDR3 bases: TGTGCCTGGGCCGGGACTGCATATGGCTACACCTTC. Amino acids: CAWAGTAYGYTF.

The chain employs TRBV7-2 and TRBJ2-3; TRBD2 matches at 8 bases. In germline, CDR1 is SGHTA, CDR2 FQGNSA. This CDR3 region has 16 residues. V shed 5 bases, J shed 4 bases, and the junction held 11 bases outside the gene matches. For the CDR3, the DNA is TGTGCCAGCAGCCAGGGGAGCGGGGGTGGCGCAGATACGCAGTATTTT. It specifies CASSQGSGGGADTQYF.

This clone was detected only a few times. V usage is TRBV2 and J usage is TRBJ2-7, with D possibly being TRBD1 (5 bases). Germline assignment: CDR1 SNHLY and CDR2 FYNNEI. Between the trimmed V and J ends, which lost 2 bases and 0 bases, there was a span of 26 bases. There are 20 residues in the CDR3. CDR3 residues: CASSEIRVFSGRISSYEQYV. In DNA form, the CDR3 reads TGTGCCAGCAGTGAAATCAGGGTTTTTTCCGGCCGTATAAGCTCCTACGAGCAGTACGTC.

The chain links TRBV7-3 to TRBJ1-1; D possibly corresponds to TRBD1 (5 bases). V lost 5 bases and J lost 4, with 20 bases in between. The germline V gene encodes CDR1 SGHTA and CDR2 FQGTGA. The CDR3 is made up of 16 amino acids. CDR3 sequence: CASSPRPRGGGTEAFF. CDR3 DNA sequence: TGTGCCAGCAGCCCCCGTCCCCGCGGGGGGGGCACTGAAGCTTTCTTT. The entire variable domain, with the rest obtained from reference TRBV7-3 and TRBJ1-1, is as follows: GAGVSQTPSNKVTEKGKYVELRCDPISGHTALYWYRQSLGQGPEFLIYFQGTGAADDSGLPNDRFFAVRPEGSVSTLKIQRTERGDSAVYLCASSPRPRGGGTEAFFGQGTRLTVV.

The chain links TRBV5-1 to TRBJ2-2; TRBD2 aligns across 9 bases. CDR3 length equals 16 residues. CDR1 is SGHRS, CDR2 YFSETQ, per germline. V shed 0 bases and J 3 bases; nucleotides not matched to a gene: 3. CDR3 amino acids: CASSLDSGGDTGELFF. The CDR3 coding sequence is TGCGCCAGCAGCTTGGATAGCGGGGGAGACACCGGGGAGCTGTTTTTT.